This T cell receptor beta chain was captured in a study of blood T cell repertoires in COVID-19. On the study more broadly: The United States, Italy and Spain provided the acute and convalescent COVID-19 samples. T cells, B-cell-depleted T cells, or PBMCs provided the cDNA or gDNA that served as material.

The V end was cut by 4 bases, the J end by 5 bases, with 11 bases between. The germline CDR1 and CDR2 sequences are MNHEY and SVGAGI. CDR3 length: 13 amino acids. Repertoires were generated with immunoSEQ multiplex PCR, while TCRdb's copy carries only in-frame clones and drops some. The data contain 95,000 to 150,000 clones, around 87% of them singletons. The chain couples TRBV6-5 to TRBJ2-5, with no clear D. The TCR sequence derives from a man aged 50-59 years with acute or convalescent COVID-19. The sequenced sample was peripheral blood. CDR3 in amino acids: CASSSSSRETQYF. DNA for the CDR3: TGTGCCAGCAGTTCCTCCTCCCGGGAGACCCAGTACTTC.